Each of the 22 T cell receptor beta chains below was sequenced from the same sample in a study of read filtering for tumor transcriptome and immune sequencing. The library was built from about 370 ng RNA with molecular barcoded adaptors for alpha/delta and beta/gamma chains. Each CDR3 protein gets one entry after TCRdb re-called the reads with MiXCR. The sample holds over 50,000 distinct CDR3 sequences, roughly 18% seen once. Sequencing input: a population of CD138-negative cells sorted from bone marrow. All receptors derive from a donor aged 40 or older with multiple myeloma.

Comments on this clonotype: One junction end does not reproduce the germline sequence, and a read error may be involved. The CDR3 protein is CASSWGHSGNTIYF. CDR3 nucleotides: TGTGCCAGTAGCTGGGGGCACTCTGGAAACACCATTTATTTT. V and J are TRBV19 and TRBJ1-3; D might be TRBD1 (6 bases). Germline V gene data show CDR1 as LNHDA and CDR2 as SQIVND (reference sequence). CDR3 length: 14 amino acids.

This clonotype was detected many times. CDR3: CASSYLPPGLAGWRGLNEQFF. CDR3 DNA sequence: TGTGCCAGCAGTTACTTACCACCGGGACTAGCGGGTTGGCGAGGCCTAAATGAGCAGTTCTTC. The V and J genes are TRBV6-2 or TRBV6-3 and TRBJ2-1; 12 bases align to TRBD2. This CDR3 contains 21 residues. Germline CDR1 and CDR2: MNHEY and SVGEGT. V dropped 1 base and J dropped 7; count of bases not matched to a gene: 20.

Turning to this clonotype: A far larger clone is one nucleotide away, so this likely arose from a read error. V is TRBV6-1 and J is TRBJ2-7; the D is unclear. V was shortened by 10 bases and J by 2 bases, with 21 bases between the two germline ends. The V gene's germline CDR1 is MNHNS and CDR2 SASEGT. This CDR3 region has 15 residues. In DNA form, the CDR3 reads TGTGCCACAAATCCGGGTCTAAGGACCCCCTACGAGCAGTACTTC. Its translation: CATNPGLRTPYEQYF.

This clonotype was counted ten times or more. The rearrangement uses TRBV6-6 and TRBJ2-3, with 12 bases identical to TRBD1. Germline CDR1 MNHNY, CDR2 SVGAGI (reference sequence). The CDR3 has 16 amino acids. The V segment lost 1 base and the J segment 4 bases; nucleotides outside the gene matches: 3. DNA of the CDR3: TGTGCCAGCAGTTACTGGGACAGGGGGCAAGCAGATACGCAGTATTTT. It is translated as CASSYWDRGQADTQYF.

In this sample, this clonotype turned up many times. The CDR3: CASSLDPAGAEQYF. The CDR3 DNA reads TGCGCCAGCAGCTTGGATCCCGCGGGAGCCGAGCAGTACTTC. The rearrangement links TRBV5-1 to TRBJ2-7; 7 bases fit TRBD2. The ends lost 0 bases at V and 6 bases at J; junction bases unmatched: 6. Germline V gives CDR1 SGHRS, CDR2 YFSETQ. The CDR3 contains 14 residues.

This clonotype was counted ten times or more. This chain joins TRBV20-1 and TRBJ2-3; D call uncertain. V was shortened by 6 bases and J by 0 bases, with 10 bases between the two germline ends. Germline lookup yields CDR1 DFQATT and CDR2 SNEGSKA (reference sequence). The CDR3 is 13 residues long. CDR3 sequence reads: CSALTLSTDTQYF. CDR3 sequence (DNA): TGCAGTGCCTTGACTCTAAGCACAGATACGCAGTATTTT.

This clonotype was counted many times. The V gene is TRBV28, the J gene TRBJ2-5; tentatively, D is TRBD1 or TRBD2 (6 bases each). V was shortened by 5 bases and J by 4 bases, with 23 bases between the two germline ends. This CDR3 has 17 residues. Germline V gene sequence: CDR1 MDHEN, CDR2 SYDVKM. The DNA for the CDR3 is TGTGCCAGCAGTAGGGGCCGGGGGCGCGAGGTTCGAGAGACCCAGTACTTC. This codes for CASSRGRGREVRETQYF.

This clonotype was observed at least ten times. The chain links TRBV11-2 to TRBJ2-7, with 7 bases aligning to TRBD2. Germline-derived CDR1 and CDR2 are SGHAT and FQNNGV. This CDR3 comprises 17 residues. The ends lost 5 bases at V and 0 bases at J; junction bases unmatched: 13. The CDR3 DNA sequence: TGTGCCAGCAGCCACCCTAGCGGTGGGGCTCGCTCCTACGAGCAGTACTTC. Translated: CASSHPSGGARSYEQYF.

This clonotype was seen more than once but under ten times. CDR3 nucleotides: TGTGCCAGCAGCCCCCCAGGGCTTTACACCGGGGAGCTGTTTTTT. This translates into CASSPPGLYTGELFF. V usage is TRBV12-3 or TRBV12-4 and J usage is TRBJ2-2; maybe TRBD1 (5 bases). The CDR3 is 15 residues long. Trimming removed 6 bases from V and 3 bases from J, with 14 bases in between.

This clonotype was observed at least ten times. The chain combines TRBV12-3 or TRBV12-4 with TRBJ1-2, with D possibly TRBD1 on 5 matching bases. The germline V and J ends were trimmed by 5 bases and 5 bases, with 12 bases remaining between them. This CDR3 region has 13 residues. Here the CDR3 DNA reads TGTGCCAGCAGTCTCGGGGGAGAGTATGGCTACACCTTC. Translating gives CASSLGGEYGYTF.

This clonotype appeared a few times. CDR3 in DNA: TGCAGTGCTAGAGATCGACAGCCTAACCTTGCAACTAATGAAAAACTGTTTTTT. Its translation is CSARDRQPNLATNEKLFF. The J gene is TRBJ1-4, the V gene TRBV20-1; TRBD1 might be the D (5 bases). The length of the CDR3 is 18 residues. CDR1 and CDR2 (germline): DFQATT, SNEGSKA (reference sequence). The germline V and J ends were trimmed by 0 bases and 0 bases, with 17 bases remaining between them.

V and J are TRBV7-9 and TRBJ1-1; D is possibly TRBD1 (5 bases). This CDR3 has 13 residues. V was pared by 7 bases and J by 5 bases, with 14 bases between. In germline, CDR1 is SEHNR, CDR2 FQNEAQ (reference sequence). CDR3 sequence (DNA): TGTGCCAGCAAATTAGGACCAGGGACTGAAGCTTTCTTT. Translating it yields CASKLGPGTEAFF.

Note on this clonotype: A read error may explain this, as a much larger clone is one base away. V and J are TRBV5-1 and TRBJ1-4; 12 bases line up with TRBD1. The CDR3 is 16 residues long. Germline V gives CDR1 SGHRS, CDR2 YFSETQ. The DNA for the CDR3 is TGCGCCAGCAGCTTGGCAACCGGGACAGGGGGCGGAAAACTGCTTTTT. Protein: CASSLATGTGGGKLLF. Variable domain in full (rest from reference TRBV5-1 and TRBJ1-4): KAGVTQTPRYLIKTRGQQVTLSCSPISGHRSVSWYQQTPGQGLQFLFEYFSETQRNKGNFPGRFSGRQFSNSRSEMNVSTLELGDSALYLCASSLATGTGGGKLLFGSGTQLSVL.

Turning to this clonotype: This could be a read error, since a much larger clone is one nucleotide away. J is TRBJ2-5 and V is TRBV20-1, with TRBD2 as a possible D gene (6 bases). The CDR3 is made up of 16 amino acids. CDR1 and CDR2 from the germline V gene are DFQATT and SNEGSKA (reference sequence). Deletions cut 4 bases from V and 0 bases from J, with 18 bases between. CDR3 region: CSATPRRGKYQETQYF. Here the CDR3 DNA reads TGCAGTGCTACCCCTCGGCGGGGCAAGTACCAAGAGACCCAGTACTTC.

A note on this clonotype: Given a much more abundant clone one base away, this may be a read error. This rearrangement joins TRBV25-1 to TRBJ2-3; unclear D gene. The CDR3 sequence is 12 residues long. V was cut by 4 bases and J by 6 bases, with 8 bases left in between. The germline V gene encodes CDR1 MGHDK and CDR2 SYGVNS. In nucleotides, the CDR3 is TGTGCCAGCAGTGTATTGCGTGATACGCAGTATTTT. Its protein is CASSVLRDTQYF.

Ten or more counts support this clonotype. The V and J genes are TRBV20-1 and TRBJ2-7, with 13 bases lining up with TRBD2. With 1 base clipped from V and 7 bases from J, the junction kept 4 bases outside the gene matches. Germline CDR1 and CDR2: DFQATT and SNEGSKA (reference sequence). This CDR3 has 14 residues. CDR3 region: CSARGTSGSGEQYF. CDR3 coding DNA: TGCAGTGCTAGAGGGACTAGCGGGAGCGGTGAGCAGTACTTC.

This clonotype appeared a single time. A much larger clone differs from this one at a single base, so this may be a read error. The chain carries TRBV7-2 and TRBJ2-2, with no clear D. Germline V lookup: CDR1 SGHTA, CDR2 FQGNSA. The CDR3 spans 15 residues. The CDR3 DNA sequence: TGTGCCAGCCGCTTTGGAAGGGCCAACACCGGGGAGCTGTTTTTT. As protein: CASRFGRANTGELFF.

In its sample, this clonotype was seen a few times. In DNA form, the CDR3 reads TGTGCCAGTAGTACCGGGACAGGGGATGAAAAACTGTTTTTT. This translates into CASSTGTGDEKLFF. The chain joins TRBV19 to TRBJ1-4, with 10 positions matching TRBD1. V lost 4 bases and J lost 6; bases outside the gene matches: 2. The CDR3 totals 14 residues. Per germline, CDR1 LNHDA and CDR2 SQIVND (reference sequence).

This clonotype was seen repeatedly, ten times or more. The V call is TRBV20-1, the J call TRBJ1-2; 8 nucleotides agree with TRBD1. This CDR3 region has 12 residues. Germline CDR1 reads DFQATT; CDR2 reads SNEGSKA (reference sequence). V was pared by 0 bases and J by 8 bases, with 2 bases of the junction left unmatched. The CDR3 loop is CSARDGTGGYTF. The CDR3 nucleotides read TGCAGTGCTAGAGACGGGACAGGCGGCTACACCTTC.

This clonotype was recorded many times. CDR3 loop: CASSIAASGKLNEQFF. The CDR3 coding sequence is TGTGCCAGTAGTATAGCGGCTAGCGGGAAGCTCAATGAGCAGTTCTTC. The chain joins TRBV19 to TRBJ2-1, with 9 bases lining up with TRBD2. V shed 1 base and J 6 bases; nucleotides not matched to a gene: 7. In germline, CDR1 is LNHDA, CDR2 SQIVND (reference sequence). This CDR3 contains 16 residues.

This clonotype appeared a few times. V gene TRBV20-1 combines with J gene TRBJ1-5, with unresolved D. CDR1 and CDR2 from the germline V gene are DFQATT and SNEGSKA (reference sequence). The V end was cut by 0 bases, the J end by 4 bases, with 13 bases between. The CDR3 runs 15 residues. The DNA for the CDR3 is TGCAGTGCTAGAGATTTACAGCCCTTAAATCAGCCCCAGCATTTT. Encoded protein: CSARDLQPLNQPQHF.

Comment on this clonotype: The junction departs from the called germline gene at one end, perhaps through a read error. The gene calls are TRBV29-1 and TRBJ2-7; no firm D call. CDR3 length: 12 residues. Looked up from germline, CDR1 is SQVTM and CDR2 is ANQGSEA. The CDR3 region has the DNA TGCAGCGTCGATACCGGAAACTACAAGCAGTACTTC. Residues: CSVDTGNYKQYF.